This T cell receptor (beta chain) was sequenced during a study of T cells in localized non-small cell lung cancer. Broader study findings: A median about 50 of the top 100 tumor clones appeared in adjacent lung.

This CDR3 is 14 amino acids long. V shed 5 bases, J shed 4 bases, and the junction held 7 bases outside the gene matches. Germline V gene sequence: CDR1 MNHGY, CDR2 SAAAGT. Sequencing used immunoSEQ multiplex PCR; TCRdb keeps in-frame clones, though not all of them. Among over a thousand clones listed, about 25% were seen once. In its sample, this clone is medium-sized. Its target is not known. The chain has TRBV6-8 and TRBJ1-2, with 7 nucleotides matching TRBD1. The origin of this receptor is a male donor aged 60 or over with stage I lung adenocarcinoma. The sample was normal lung tissue next to the tumor, taken before any cancer treatment. CDR3 sequence: CASSGGTAVYGYTF. The CDR3 DNA is TGTGCCAGCAGTGGAGGGACAGCAGTCTATGGCTACACCTTC.